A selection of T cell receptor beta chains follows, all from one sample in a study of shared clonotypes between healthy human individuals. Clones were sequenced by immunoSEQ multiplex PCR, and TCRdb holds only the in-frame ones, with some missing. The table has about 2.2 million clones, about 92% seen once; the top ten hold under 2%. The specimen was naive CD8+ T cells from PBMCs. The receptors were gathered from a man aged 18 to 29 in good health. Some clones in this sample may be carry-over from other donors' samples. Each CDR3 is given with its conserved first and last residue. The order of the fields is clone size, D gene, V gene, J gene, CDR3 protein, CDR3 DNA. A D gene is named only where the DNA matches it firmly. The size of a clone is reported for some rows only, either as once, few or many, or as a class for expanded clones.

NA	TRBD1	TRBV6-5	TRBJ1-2	CASTSRGQGRGGYTF	TGTGCCAGCACCTCAAGGGGACAGGGTCGTGGTGGCTACACCTTC
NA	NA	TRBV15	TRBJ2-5	CATTAPDRREETQYF	TGTGCCACCACCGCCCCCGACAGGCGGGAGGAGACCCAGTACTTC
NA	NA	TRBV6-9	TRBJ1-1	CASSRQNMNTEAFF	TGTGCCAGCAGTAGACAGAATATGAACACTGAAGCTTTCTTT
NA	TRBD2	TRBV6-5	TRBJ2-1	CASSPSGRYNEQFF	TGTGCCAGCAGTCCTAGCGGGAGGTACAATGAGCAGTTCTTC
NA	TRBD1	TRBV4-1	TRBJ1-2	CASSQGQGPYGYTF	TGCGCCAGCAGCCAAGGACAGGGCCCCTATGGCTACACCTTC
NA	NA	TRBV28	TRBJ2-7	CASSFSRNKGEQYF	TGTGCCAGCAGTTTTTCCAGGAATAAGGGGGAGCAGTACTTC
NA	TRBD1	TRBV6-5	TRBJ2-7	CASSYSTGSILYEQYF	TGTGCCAGCAGTTACTCGACAGGGTCTATACTCTACGAGCAGTACTTC
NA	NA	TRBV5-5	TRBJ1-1	CASSLKGEDTEAFF	TGTGCCAGCAGCTTGAAGGGGGAGGACACTGAAGCTTTCTTT
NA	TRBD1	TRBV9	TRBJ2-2	CASSVGQGAATGELFF	TGTGCCAGCAGCGTAGGGCAGGGGGCGGCCACCGGGGAGCTGTTTTTT
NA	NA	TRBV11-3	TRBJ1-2	CASSLGGLRYGYTF	TGTGCCAGCAGCTTAGGCGGCCTCCGTTATGGCTACACCTTC
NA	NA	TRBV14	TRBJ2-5	CASSPTPRETQYF	TGTGCCAGCAGCCCGACGCCTCGGGAGACCCAGTACTTC
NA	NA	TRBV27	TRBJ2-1	CACAGSSYNEQFF	TGTGCCTGCGCCGGGAGCTCCTACAATGAGCAGTTCTTC
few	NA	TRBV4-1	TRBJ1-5	CASSQPGTNQPQHF	TGCGCCAGCAGCCAACCCGGAACCAATCAGCCCCAGCATTTT
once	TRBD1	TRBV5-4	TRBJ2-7	CASSLRDRGDEQYF	TGTGCCAGCAGCTTGAGGGACAGGGGCGATGAGCAGTACTTC
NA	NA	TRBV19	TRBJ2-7	CASSIGTPPLGEQYF	TGTGCCAGTAGTATCGGGACACCACCCTTGGGGGAGCAGTACTTC
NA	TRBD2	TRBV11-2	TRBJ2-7	CASSPAGLAGGIYYEQYF	TGTGCCAGCAGCCCCGCCGGACTAGCGGGAGGGATTTACTACGAGCAGTACTTC
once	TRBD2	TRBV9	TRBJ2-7	CASSVRLAGVNEQYF	TGTGCCAGCAGCGTACGACTAGCGGGAGTAAACGAGCAGTACTTC
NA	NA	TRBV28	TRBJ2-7	CASRPTGSRNHEQYF	TGTGCCAGCCGCCCCACCGGATCTCGGAACCACGAGCAGTACTTC
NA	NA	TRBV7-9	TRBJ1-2	CASSPPPIAAANYGYTF	TGTGCCAGCAGCCCTCCCCCTATCGCTGCTGCTAACTATGGCTACACCTTC
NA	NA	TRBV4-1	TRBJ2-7	CASSQGNEQYF	TGCGCCAGCAGCCAAGGTAACGAGCAGTACTTC
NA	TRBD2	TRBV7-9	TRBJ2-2	CASSERLAGANTGELFF	TGTGCCAGCAGCGAAAGACTAGCGGGGGCCAACACCGGGGAGCTGTTTTTT
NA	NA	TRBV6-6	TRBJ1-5	CASSEGTPSNQPQHF	TGTGCCAGCAGCGAAGGGACTCCAAGCAATCAGCCCCAGCATTTT
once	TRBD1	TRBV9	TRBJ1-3	CASSSTGGAGNTIYF	TGTGCCAGCAGCTCAACAGGGGGCGCGGGAAACACCATATATTTT
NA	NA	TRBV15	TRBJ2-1	CATSRDLSSYNEQFF	TGTGCCACCAGCAGAGATTTGAGCTCCTACAATGAGCAGTTCTTC
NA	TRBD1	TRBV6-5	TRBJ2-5	CASRDRGIQETQYF	TGTGCCAGCAGGGACAGGGGGATCCAAGAGACCCAGTACTTC